This T cell receptor (beta chain) was captured by sequencing in a study of blood T cell repertoires in COVID-19. About the research overall: The United States, Italy and Spain provided the acute and convalescent COVID-19 samples. From T cells, B-cell-depleted T cells, or PBMCs came the material, which was cDNA or gDNA.

Per the study methods: Scientists estimated how many nucleated cells there were by amplifying reference gene primers. The table came from immunoSEQ multiplex PCR; TCRdb's copy has only in-frame clones and leaves some out. The V and J calls and clone size were taken over from that table, and D and trimming were inferred from the DNA. The sample holds 25,000 to 30,000 clones, approximately 84% seen once. After removal of 7 bases from V and 2 bases from J, the junction contained 8 bases not matched to a gene. CDR1 and CDR2 from the germline V gene are MGHRA and YSYEKL. There are 15 residues in the CDR3.

V gene TRBV4-1 combines with J gene TRBJ2-1; 7 bases are a match to TRBD2. The clonotype comes from a man in his 70s with active COVID-19. Sequenced material: peripheral blood. The CDR3 nucleotides are TGCGCCAGCACCCGGAGCGGGGTGGCCTACAATGAGCAGTTCTTC. Translating gives CASTRSGVAYNEQFF.